The present entry profiles one TCR beta chain with its context. Its antigen is unknown. This sample was included in a study of glioma-infiltrating T cells after dendritic cell vaccination. General observations from the study: Longer survival after dendritic cell vaccination followed higher pretreatment TIL content. Only a small number of patients had complete blood and tumor samples.

CDR3 length: 13 residues. Germline trimming cut 4 bases from V and 6 bases from J; bases unmatched to any gene: 0. CDR1 is MNHNS, CDR2 SASEGT, per germline. The primer mix had 60 V beta and 13 J beta primers. This table comes from immunoSEQ multiplex PCR, and its TCRdb copy is limited to in-frame clones, with some not included. The sample comprises about 65,000 clones, about 89% of which are singletons, and more than 9% rests with the top ten. The time point was: after dendritic cell vaccination, including at tumor progression/relapse. PBMC sampling occurred before vaccination, two weeks after the third dose, and at progression.

Sequencing used blood, obtained after dendritic cell vaccination. This chain connects TRBV6-1 to TRBJ1-5; TRBD1 matches 10 bases. This TCR was sampled from a human donor with glioblastoma. The CDR3: CASSGTGGQPQHF. CDR3 in DNA: TGTGCCAGCAGTGGGACAGGGGGTCAGCCCCAGCATTTT.